This TCR beta chain originates from a study of T-cell reconstitution after alpha-beta-depleted transplantation in children. After removal of 1 base from V and 4 bases from J, the junction contained 6 bases not matched to a gene. The CDR3 contains 15 residues. Unique molecular identifiers were built into the TCRbeta library. Each CDR3 protein is one row after TCRdb ran MiXCR on the PCR reads. The sample carries about 500,000 distinct CDR3 sequences, over 25% recorded once. In its sample, this clonotype was seen a few times. The TCR was taken from a human donor who donated a stem cell graft to a child with aplastic anemia. The rearrangement joins TRBV12-3 or TRBV12-4 to TRBJ1-2; 7 bases line up with TRBD1. Material: PBMCs from the stem cell graft donor, obtained from the stem cell graft. The CDR3 spells CASSLVDRDGYGYTF. The CDR3 nucleotides read TGTGCCAGCAGTTTAGTTGACAGGGACGGCTATGGCTACACCTTC.